The 13 T cell receptor beta chains listed next were all sequenced from one sample in a study of OX40 agonist ivuxolimab in advanced cancers. The assay was immunoSEQ multiplex PCR, and TCRdb's table has in-frame clones only and misses some. The top ten clones hold 0.61% of a sample with approximately 50,000 clones, around 85% of them seen once. The sequences come from CD4+ or CD8+ T cells sorted from blood, collected in a trial of the OX40 agonist ivuxolimab. Receptors were obtained from an adult with an advanced solid tumor such as melanoma, head and neck, liver or kidney cancer.

This rearrangement joins TRBV7-9 to TRBJ2-5, with D possibly TRBD2 on 7 matching bases. The V gene lost 4 bases and the J gene lost 3 bases, with 21 bases spanning the gap. This CDR3 has 17 residues. The germline CDR1 and CDR2 sequences are SEHNR and FQNEAQ (reference sequence). CDR3 coding DNA: TGTGCCAGCAGCTCCACGTGGGGACATGGGGGGGAAGAGACCCAGTACTTC. Protein sequence: CASSSTWGHGGEETQYF.

The chain is built from TRBV2 and TRBJ1-2; D ambiguous. V dropped 3 bases and J dropped 3 bases, with 8 bases sitting between them. Looked up from germline, CDR1 is SNHLY and CDR2 is FYNNEI. The CDR3 runs 13 residues. CDR3 sequence (DNA): TGTGCCAGCAGTGAGGGCAGTGACTATGGCTACACCTTC. As protein: CASSEGSDYGYTF. The full variable domain, rest sourced from reference TRBV2 and TRBJ1-2, is EPEVTQTPSHQVTQMGQEVILRCVPISNHLYFYWYRQILGQKVEFLVSFYNNEISEKSEIFDDQFSVERPDGSNFTLKIRSTKLEDSAMYFCASSEGSDYGYTFGSGTRLTVV.

The chain links TRBV10-3 to TRBJ2-7; perhaps D is TRBD1 or TRBD2 (5 bases each). Trimming cost V 6 bases and J 2 bases, with 20 bases left between them. The CDR3 consists of 16 residues. Germline CDR1 is ENHRY and CDR2 is SYGVKD. CDR3 residues: CAIRSSGVRGTYEQYF. For the CDR3, the DNA is TGTGCCATCAGGAGCTCCGGGGTAAGGGGCACCTACGAGCAGTACTTC.

This clone was recorded only once. The V and J genes are TRBV30 and TRBJ1-1, with a tentative D call TRBD1 (5 bases). V gave up 5 bases and J gave up 7 bases, with 14 bases separating them. Germline V gives CDR1 GTSNPN, CDR2 SVGIG (reference sequence). CDR3 length: 12 residues. In DNA, the CDR3 is TGTGCCTGGGACCGTGGGGGGATTGAAGCTTTCTTT. It yields the protein CAWDRGGIEAFF.

The sample holds a few counts of this clone. This chain uses TRBV7-2 with TRBJ2-1; 7 nucleotides line up with TRBD2. The CDR3 runs to 17 residues. Germline CDR1 SGHTA, CDR2 FQGNSA. V lost 1 base to trimming and J lost 2 bases; unmatched junction nucleotides: 8. For the CDR3, the DNA is TGTGCCAGCAGCTTAGTCCCTACAGCGGGAACCTACAATGAGCAGTTCTTC. As protein: CASSLVPTAGTYNEQFF.

The chain is built from TRBV2 and TRBJ2-1; TRBD2 matches 14 bases. V lost 7 bases and J lost 9; bases outside the gene matches: 5. Germline assignment: CDR1 SNHLY and CDR2 FYNNEI. The CDR3 covers 14 residues. CDR3 in amino acids: CASTRTSGRPEQFF. In DNA form, the CDR3 reads TGTGCCAGCACCCGGACTAGCGGGAGGCCTGAGCAGTTCTTC.

The rearrangement links TRBV2 to TRBJ1-6; D is unresolved. CDR1 and CDR2 (germline): SNHLY, FYNNEI. The CDR3 sequence is 15 residues long. Trimming took off 3 bases at V and 9 bases at J, with 15 bases between the two ends. The CDR3 DNA follows: TGTGCCAGCAGTGATCTCGGAGGGTCGGCTTCACCCCTCCACTTT. This translates into CASSDLGGSASPLHF.

CDR3 region: CASSNRTGGEGNTEAFF. For the CDR3, the DNA is TGTGCCAGCAGCAACCGGACAGGGGGCGAAGGGAACACTGAAGCTTTCTTT. The chain uses TRBV7-8 and TRBJ1-1, with 11 bases that match TRBD1. The CDR3 is made up of 17 amino acids. Germline loops: CDR1 SGHVS, CDR2 FQNEAQ. V gave up 5 bases and J gave up 1 base; unmatched junction bases: 9.

This rearrangement joins TRBV6-1 to TRBJ2-7; tentatively, D is TRBD2 (5 bases). This CDR3 contains 13 residues. Trimming cost V 2 bases and J 4 bases, with 9 bases left between them. Looked up from germline, CDR1 is MNHNS and CDR2 is SASEGT. CDR3 loop: CASSETRGYEQYF. The CDR3 DNA is TGTGCCAGCAGTGAAACTCGGGGATACGAGCAGTACTTC.

The chain links TRBV5-1 to TRBJ2-5, with TRBD1 matching over 11 bases. The germline V gene has CDR1 SGHRS and CDR2 YFSETQ. J was trimmed by 4 bases and V by 4 bases; bases with no gene match: 3. This CDR3 contains 14 residues. The CDR3 nucleotides are TGCGCCAGCAGCACCGGGACAGGGGGAGAGACCCAGTACTTC. Its protein is CASSTGTGGETQYF.

The rearrangement links TRBV4-2 to TRBJ2-7; D may be TRBD1 (6 bases). Germline CDR1 is LGHNA and CDR2 is YNFKEQ. This CDR3 has 12 residues. Trimming left V 1 base short and J 7 bases short, with 8 bases between. CDR3 region: CASSQVTGEQYF. The CDR3 nucleotides are TGTGCCAGCAGCCAAGTTACAGGGGAGCAGTACTTC.

The chain carries TRBV19 and TRBJ1-5; maybe TRBD1 (5 bases). Germline CDR1 LNHDA, CDR2 SQIVND (reference sequence). The CDR3 is 14 residues long. The ends were cut back, 5 bases at V and 3 bases at J, with 11 bases in the middle. The CDR3 here is CASSPDTDNQPQHF. The CDR3 DNA sequence: TGTGCCAGTAGTCCGGACACCGACAATCAGCCCCAGCATTTT.

This chain uses TRBV5-6 with TRBJ2-3; 13 nucleotides line up with TRBD2. V lost 4 bases, J lost 7 bases, and 18 bases stayed unmatched. The CDR3 spans 19 residues. Germline V gene sequence: CDR1 SGHDT, CDR2 YYEEEE. The CDR3 loop is CASSPPGLAGPRRRYTQYF. Here the CDR3 DNA reads TGTGCCAGCAGCCCACCGGGACTAGCGGGACCAAGGAGACGCTATACGCAGTATTTT. Drawing the rest from reference TRBV5-6 and TRBJ2-3, the complete variable domain is DAGVTQSPTHLIKTRGQQVTLRCSPKSGHDTVSWYQQALGQGPQFIFQYYEEEERQRGNFPDRFSGHQFPNYSSELNVNALLLGDSALYLCASSPPGLAGPRRRYTQYFGPGTRLTVL.